This T cell receptor beta chain was captured in a study of CD8+CD57+ T cells in acquired aplastic anemia. Patients sequenced had flow cytometry evidence of CD8+CD57+ cell expansion. The blood sampling took place in patients who had so far received no therapy. CDR1 and CDR2 (germline): LNHDA, SQIVND (reference sequence). V lost 3 bases and J 2 bases, leaving 12 bases between the germline ends. CDR3 size: 15 residues. The TCR beta profiling, which covered VDJ combination and CDR3 sequence, was carried out using genomic DNA as the template. Via MiXCR, TCRdb re-called the reads, giving one row per CDR3 protein. This repertoire shows under 350,000 distinct CDR3 sequences, 50% to 65% found once; its top ten account for 1% to 1.5%. Study-level findings and limits: No significant patient-versus-control difference appeared in CD8+ Simpson's diversity. A set of more than 25 CD8+ CDR3 sequences was shared between patients and controls, and these sequences appeared highly expressed in patients.

As to this clonotype: Antigen: not known.

The chain recombines TRBV19 with TRBJ2-3; D might be TRBD2 (5 bases). The clonotype was recovered from a human donor with aplastic anemia. The sample comprised sorted CD4+, CD8+, or CD8+CD57+ T cells (not recorded which) from PBMCs. DNA of the CDR3: TGTGCCAGTAGTATCGTGGGAGCGTCCACAGATACGCAGTATTTT. It is translated as CASSIVGASTDTQYF. Together with reference TRBV19 and TRBJ2-3, the CDR3 gives the full variable domain: DGGITQSPKYLFRKEGQNVTLSCEQNLNHDAMYWYRQDPGQGLRLIYYSQIVNDFQKGDIAEGYSVSREKKESFPLTVTSAQKNPTAFYLCASSIVGASTDTQYFGPGTRLTVL.